This entry is about one T cell receptor (beta chain). The CDR3 consists of 17 residues. The germline CDR1 and CDR2 sequences are LGHNA and YSLEER. Trimming removed 6 bases from V and 9 bases from J; junction bases left unmatched: 17. The sample originates from a study of blood T cell repertoires in COVID-19. Study-wide background: Some COVID-19 samples were acute and others convalescent; all came from the United States, Italy and Spain. Nucleic acid was either cDNA or gDNA, and it came from T cells, B-cell-depleted T cells, or PBMCs.

Study processing details: Amplifying reference gene primers gave estimates of nucleated cell counts. Assay: immunoSEQ multiplex PCR; the TCRdb copy retains only in-frame clones and omits some. That table is the source of V, J and clone size, and D and trimming were worked out from the DNA. This sample carries roughly 180,000 clones, about nine tenths of them seen once, and the ten largest clones take 20%. The chain combines TRBV4-3 with TRBJ2-1; 10 positions match TRBD2. This sequence was found in a man between 65 and 85 years old with active or convalescent COVID-19. Sequencing input: peripheral blood. In nucleotides, the CDR3 is TGCGCCAGCAGTCCGTCGATTTCTAGCGGGAGTCAGTTTGAGCAGTTCTTC. Its protein is CASSPSISSGSQFEQFF.